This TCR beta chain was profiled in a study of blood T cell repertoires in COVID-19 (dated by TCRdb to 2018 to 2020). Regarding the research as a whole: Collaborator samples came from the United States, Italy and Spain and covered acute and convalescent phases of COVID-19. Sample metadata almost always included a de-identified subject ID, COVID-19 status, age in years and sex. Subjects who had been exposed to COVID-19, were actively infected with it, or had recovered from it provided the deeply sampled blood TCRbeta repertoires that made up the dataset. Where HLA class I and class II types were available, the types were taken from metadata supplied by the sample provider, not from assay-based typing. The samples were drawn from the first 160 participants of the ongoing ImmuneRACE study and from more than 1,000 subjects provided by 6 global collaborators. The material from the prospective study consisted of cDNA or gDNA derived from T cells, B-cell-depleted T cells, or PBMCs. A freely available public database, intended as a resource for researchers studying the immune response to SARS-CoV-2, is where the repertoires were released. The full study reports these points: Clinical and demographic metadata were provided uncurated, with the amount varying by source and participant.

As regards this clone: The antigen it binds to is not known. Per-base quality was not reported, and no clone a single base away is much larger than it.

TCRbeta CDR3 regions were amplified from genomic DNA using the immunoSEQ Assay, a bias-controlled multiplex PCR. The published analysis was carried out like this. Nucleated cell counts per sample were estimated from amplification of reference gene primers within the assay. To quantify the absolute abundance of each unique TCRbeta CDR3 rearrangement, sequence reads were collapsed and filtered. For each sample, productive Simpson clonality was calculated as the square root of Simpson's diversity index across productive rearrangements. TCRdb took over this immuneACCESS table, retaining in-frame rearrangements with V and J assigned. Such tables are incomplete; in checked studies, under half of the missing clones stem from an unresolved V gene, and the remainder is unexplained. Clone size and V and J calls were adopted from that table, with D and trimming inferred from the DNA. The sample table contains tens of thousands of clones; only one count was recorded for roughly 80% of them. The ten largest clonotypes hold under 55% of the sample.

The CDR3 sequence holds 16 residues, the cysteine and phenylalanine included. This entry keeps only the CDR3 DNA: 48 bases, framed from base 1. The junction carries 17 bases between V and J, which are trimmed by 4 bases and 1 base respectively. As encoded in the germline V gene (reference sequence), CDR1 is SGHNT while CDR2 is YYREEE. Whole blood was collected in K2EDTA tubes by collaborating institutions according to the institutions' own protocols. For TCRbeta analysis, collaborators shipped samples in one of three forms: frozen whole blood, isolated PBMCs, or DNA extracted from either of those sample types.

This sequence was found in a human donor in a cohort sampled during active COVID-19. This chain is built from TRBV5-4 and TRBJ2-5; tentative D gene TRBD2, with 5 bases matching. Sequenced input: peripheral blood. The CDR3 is CASSQVGRGSQETQYF. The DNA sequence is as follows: TGTGCCAGCAGCCAAGTGGGTCGGGGTAGCCAAGAGACCCAGTACTTC.